What follows are 31 T cell receptor beta chains derived from one specimen sequenced in a study of STAT5B mutations in CD4+ large granular lymphocyte leukemia. Generated by immunoSEQ multiplex PCR, the TCRdb table keeps only in-frame clones and is missing some. The sample has around 34,000 clones; around four fifths are singletons. Input material: CD4+ T cells from blood buffy coats. The receptors come from a human donor in good health.

The V gene is TRBV30, the J gene TRBJ1-4, with D maybe TRBD1 (6 bases). From germline, CDR1 is GTSNPN and CDR2 SVGIG (reference sequence). The V gene lost 3 bases and the J gene lost 4 bases, with 15 bases spanning the gap. This CDR3 spans 15 amino acids. The CDR3 loop reads CAWSATGTHNEKLFF. The CDR3 DNA follows: TGTGCCTGGAGCGCAACAGGGACCCATAATGAAAAACTGTTTTTT.

This chain joins TRBV2 and TRBJ2-7; D unclear. CDR1 and CDR2 from the germline V gene are SNHLY and FYNNEI. This CDR3 has 14 residues. The ends were cut back, 1 base at V and 1 base at J, with 8 bases in the middle. The CDR3 DNA reads as TGTGCCAGCAGTGAAGGTAACATTTCCTACGAGCAGTACTTC. Translating it yields CASSEGNISYEQYF.

J is TRBJ2-2 and V is TRBV10-2, with D tentatively TRBD1 (6 bases). Germline V CDR1 and CDR2: WSHSY, SAAADI. V was trimmed by 3 bases and J by 2 bases, leaving 10 bases between them. There are 15 residues in the CDR3. CDR3: CASSESGANTGELFF. The CDR3 DNA reads TGCGCCAGCAGTGAATCAGGGGCCAACACCGGGGAGCTGTTTTTT.

The V call is TRBV5-4, the J call TRBJ2-7; perhaps D is TRBD1 or TRBD2 (6 bases each). V lost 4 bases to trimming and J lost 4 bases, with 15 bases between them. The CDR3 loop spans 14 amino acids. CDR1 is SGHNT, CDR2 YYREEE, per germline (reference sequence). The CDR3 region is CASSPGADLYEQYF. CDR3 nucleotides: TGTGCCAGCAGCCCGGGGGCAGATCTATACGAGCAGTACTTC. Combining the CDR3 with reference TRBV5-4 and TRBJ2-7 gives the whole variable domain ETGVTQSPTHLIKTRGQQVTLRCSSQSGHNTVSWYQQALGQGPQFIFQYYREEENGRGNFPPRFSGLQFPNYSSELNVNALELDDSALYLCASSPGADLYEQYFGPGTRLTVT.

The chain links TRBV11-3 to TRBJ2-2; 8 bases line up with TRBD1. Unmatched junction bases numbered 3, after V lost 1 base and J lost 5 bases. Looked up from germline, CDR1 is SGHNT and CDR2 is YENEEA. The CDR3 is 15 amino acids. CDR3 protein: CASSLGTGRTGELFF. DNA of the CDR3: TGTGCCAGCAGCTTAGGGACAGGGCGGACCGGGGAGCTGTTTTTT.

This chain joins TRBV2 and TRBJ2-2, with D unclear. This CDR3 has 14 residues. Trimming removed 2 bases at V and 1 base at J, with 5 bases between. The germline gives CDR1 SNHLY, CDR2 FYNNEI. The CDR3 region has the DNA TGTGCCAGCAGTGAATCGGGGAACACCGGGGAGCTGTTTTTT. It codes for CASSESGNTGELFF.

V usage is TRBV6-1 and J usage is TRBJ1-5; D remains unclear. Germline V gene lookup returns CDR1 MNHNS and CDR2 SASEGT. Trimming left V 1 base short and J 11 bases short, with 12 bases between. The CDR3 covers 13 residues. The CDR3 here is CASSEDDGFTQHF. CDR3 nucleotide sequence: TGTGCCAGCAGTGAAGACGACGGGTTCACCCAGCATTTT.

The genes are TRBV10-2 and TRBJ2-7; the D gene is possibly TRBD2 (6 bases). Germline V gene sequence: CDR1 WSHSY, CDR2 SAAADI. V was cut by 3 bases and J by 5 bases, with 20 bases left in between. The CDR3 has 16 amino acids. CDR3 protein: CASSEYGGKGFDEQYF. The CDR3 region has the DNA TGCGCCAGCAGTGAATATGGCGGGAAAGGTTTTGACGAGCAGTACTTC.

The chain recombines TRBV19 with TRBJ2-5; tentatively, D is TRBD1 (6 bases). CDR1 is LNHDA and CDR2 is SQIVND in the germline V gene (reference sequence). V shed 6 bases and J shed 4 bases, with 15 bases lying between them. The length of the CDR3 is 14 residues. This CDR3 is CASRSQGGGETQYF. The CDR3 DNA is TGTGCCAGTAGATCACAGGGCGGAGGAGAGACCCAGTACTTC. Complete variable domain (other parts from reference TRBV19 and TRBJ2-5): DGGITQSPKYLFRKEGQNVTLSCEQNLNHDAMYWYRQDPGQGLRLIYYSQIVNDFQKGDIAEGYSVSREKKESFPLTVTSAQKNPTAFYLCASRSQGGGETQYFGPGTRLLVL.

V and J are TRBV19 and TRBJ2-3, with D unresolved. CDR3 length: 14 residues. The germline V and J ends were trimmed by 1 base and 2 bases, with 7 bases remaining between them. Germline CDR1 is LNHDA and CDR2 is SQIVND (reference sequence). Written as DNA, the CDR3 is TGTGCCAGTAGTATAGTGAGTAACACAGATACGCAGTATTTT. It yields the protein CASSIVSNTDTQYF.

This chain connects TRBV14 to TRBJ1-2; 9 positions match TRBD1. CDR3 length: 15 residues. Trimming at V came to 4 bases and at J to 4 bases, leaving 7 bases not matched to a gene. Germline V gene sequence: CDR1 SGHDN, CDR2 FVKESK. CDR3 DNA: TGTGCCAGCAGCCTTCGGACAGGGGTAGGCTATGGCTACACCTTC. Translated: CASSLRTGVGYGYTF.

The chain has TRBV19 and TRBJ2-7, with TRBD2 identical over 7 bases. Trimming took 3 bases from V and 4 from J; bases not matched to a gene: 15. Germline CDR1 and CDR2: LNHDA and SQIVND (reference sequence). The CDR3 length is 17 residues. In DNA form, the CDR3 reads TGTGCCAGTAGTATCCTCCCTTTTCGCGGGAGTGTTTACGAGCAGTACTTC. Translating it yields CASSILPFRGSVYEQYF.

The J gene is TRBJ2-7, the V gene TRBV7-7; D gene unclear. CDR1 SSHAT and CDR2 FNYEAQ come from the germline V gene (reference sequence). The V end was cut by 5 bases, the J end by 2 bases, with 13 bases between. The CDR3 runs 14 residues. Here the CDR3 reads CASSRAMGTYEQYF. CDR3 nucleotides: TGTGCCAGCAGCCGAGCGATGGGAACCTACGAGCAGTACTTC.

CDR3 region: CASSFPGVQGDTQYF. Here the CDR3 DNA reads TGTGCCAGCAGCTTTCCGGGAGTGCAAGGAGATACGCAGTATTTT. The chain couples TRBV7-9 to TRBJ2-3; TRBD2 is a possible D gene (6 bases). The germline V gene encodes CDR1 SEHNR and CDR2 FQNEAQ (reference sequence). V lost 3 bases to trimming and J lost 5 bases, with 15 bases between them. The CDR3 contains 15 residues.

The rearrangement uses TRBV28 and TRBJ2-7, with TRBD2 identical over 7 bases. The V segment lost 2 bases and the J segment 2 bases; nucleotides outside the gene matches: 3. CDR3 size: 14 residues. The germline CDR1 and CDR2 sequences are MDHEN and SYDVKM. The CDR3 DNA sequence: TGTGCCAGCAGTTTAAGCGGGGTACCCTACGAGCAGTACTTC. Amino acid sequence: CASSLSGVPYEQYF. The full variable domain, with the rest looked up from reference TRBV28 and TRBJ2-7, is DVKVTQSSRYLVKRTGEKVFLECVQDMDHENMFWYRQDPGLGLRLIYFSYDVKMKEKGDIPEGYSVSREKKERFSLILESASTNQTSMYLCASSLSGVPYEQYFGPGTRLTVT.

The chain employs TRBV14 and TRBJ1-1; D not resolved. This CDR3 has 13 amino acids. Germline assignment: CDR1 SGHDN and CDR2 FVKESK. Deletions cut 4 bases from V and 0 bases from J, with 6 bases between. The CDR3 spells CASSLSLNTEAFF. The CDR3 nucleotides read TGTGCCAGCAGCCTCAGCCTGAACACTGAAGCTTTCTTT.

The chain links TRBV18 to TRBJ2-5; no clear D. V lost 0 bases, J lost 5 bases, and 7 bases lay in between. The CDR3 covers 13 residues. Germline CDR1 KGHSH, CDR2 LQKENI. This chain's CDR3 is CASSPPTVETQYF. CDR3 in DNA: TGTGCCAGCTCACCACCGACCGTGGAGACCCAGTACTTC.

The CDR3 DNA reads as TGTGCCAGCAGCTTGCAGGGCACCTACGAGCAGTACTTC. It codes for CASSLQGTYEQYF. This chain joins TRBV5-4 and TRBJ2-7; D perhaps matches TRBD1 (5 bases). Germline loops: CDR1 SGHNT, CDR2 YYREEE (reference sequence). The V end lost 1 base, the J end lost 2 bases, and 7 bases lay between the germline ends. This CDR3 spans 13 amino acids.

The sample holds a few counts of this clone. The chain couples TRBV21-1 to TRBJ1-2. TRBV21-1 is labeled a pseudogene. The CDR3 has 16 residues. CDR3 protein: CASSKVPRRTKYGYTF. The DNA of the CDR3 is TGTGCCAGCAGCAAAGTCCCCAGACGGACCAAATATGGCTACACCTTC.

The chain has TRBV2 and TRBJ2-2; TRBD2 matches at 10 bases. V was clipped by 2 bases and J by 4 bases; unmatched bases: 1. Germline CDR1 and CDR2: SNHLY and FYNNEI. The CDR3 totals 15 residues. The CDR3 DNA follows: TGTGCCAGCAGTGAACTAGCGGGAGTCACCGGGGAGCTGTTTTTT. Protein product: CASSELAGVTGELFF.

V gene TRBV7-3 combines with J gene TRBJ2-1, with a possible D match to TRBD2 (6 bases). V was pared by 5 bases and J by 6 bases, with 14 bases between. The CDR3 is 14 amino acids. Germline assignment: CDR1 SGHTA and CDR2 FQGTGA. In DNA, the CDR3 is TGTGCCAGCAGCCCGGGGCTGGGGGGCAATGAGCAGTTCTTC. As protein: CASSPGLGGNEQFF.

V and J are TRBV6-6 and TRBJ2-1; D gene uncertain. V shed 2 bases and J shed 9 bases, with 11 bases lying between them. CDR3 length equals 13 residues. Looked up from germline, CDR1 is MNHNY and CDR2 is SVGAGI (reference sequence). CDR3 loop: CASSYIEQAEQFF. CDR3 DNA: TGTGCCAGCAGTTACATCGAGCAGGCTGAGCAGTTCTTC.

This sequence joins TRBV12-5 and TRBJ2-5; D possibly corresponds to TRBD1 (6 bases). This CDR3 contains 16 residues. Germline V CDR1 and CDR2: LGHNT, FRNRAP. Trimming took 7 bases from V and 9 from J, leaving 27 bases between them. The CDR3 loop is CASALRPGANLGAQYF. DNA of the CDR3: TGTGCTAGTGCCCTGCGGCCAGGGGCCAACTTAGGGGCCCAGTACTTC.

This sequence joins TRBV7-3 and TRBJ1-2, with TRBD1 as a possible D gene (6 bases). The germline V and J ends were trimmed by 5 bases and 8 bases, with 12 bases remaining between them. Germline CDR1 reads SGHTA; CDR2 reads FQGTGA. This CDR3 spans 12 amino acids. The CDR3 here is CASSNHRDGYTF. DNA for the CDR3: TGTGCCAGCAGCAACCACAGGGACGGCTACACCTTC. Based on the CDR3 plus reference TRBV7-3 and TRBJ1-2, the full variable domain is GAGVSQTPSNKVTEKGKYVELRCDPISGHTALYWYRQSLGQGPEFLIYFQGTGAADDSGLPNDRFFAVRPEGSVSTLKIQRTERGDSAVYLCASSNHRDGYTFGSGTRLTVV.

This clone was seen only a few times. This sequence joins TRBV27 and TRBJ1-5; no firm D call. With 3 bases removed from V and 7 bases from J, the gap between germline ends came to 16 bases. There are 15 residues in the CDR3. Germline V gene sequence: CDR1 MNHEY, CDR2 SMNVEV (reference sequence). As DNA, the CDR3 is TGTGCCAGCAGTTTGGGATCGTCGTCCCACCAGCCCCAGCATTTT. This encodes CASSLGSSSHQPQHF.

The chain links TRBV13 to TRBJ2-7; tentatively, D is TRBD2 (6 bases). The CDR3 is 15 amino acids. V lost 2 bases, J lost 4 bases, and 15 bases lay in between. Germline V gives CDR1 PRHDT, CDR2 FYEKMQ (reference sequence). CDR3 sequence (DNA): TGTGCCAGCAGCTTACAGGTGCGGGGTACATACGAGCAGTACTTC. The encoded protein is CASSLQVRGTYEQYF.

The genes are TRBV6-1 and TRBJ1-5, with 8 positions matching TRBD1. The CDR3 contains 16 residues. Germline CDR1 reads MNHNS; CDR2 reads SASEGT. V shed 4 bases, J shed 7 bases, and the junction held 12 bases outside the gene matches. The CDR3 DNA reads TGTGCCAGCAGTGCCCCCGGGACAGGTGATCGACAGCCCCAGCATTTT. This sequence encodes CASSAPGTGDRQPQHF.

The V call is TRBV28, the J call TRBJ2-4; the D is unclear. V gave up 4 bases and J gave up 1 base, with 14 bases separating them. The length of the CDR3 is 16 residues. The germline gives CDR1 MDHEN, CDR2 SYDVKM. The CDR3 region is CASSWDQPTAKNIQYF. CDR3 nucleotide sequence: TGTGCCAGCAGTTGGGATCAACCCACGGCCAAAAACATTCAGTACTTC.

V gene TRBV15 combines with J gene TRBJ2-7; D is uncertain. Trimming pared 0 bases from V and 0 bases from J, leaving 9 bases between. CDR1 LNHNV and CDR2 YYDKDF come from the germline V gene (reference sequence). There are 15 residues in the CDR3. The CDR3 DNA reads as TGTGCCACCAGCAGAGATTGGGCGAGCTCCTACGAGCAGTACTTC. Protein product: CATSRDWASSYEQYF.

The chain's CDR3 is CASSKTTGATSGSRETQYF. CDR3 nucleotide sequence: TGTGCCAGCAGTAAAACTACAGGGGCGACTAGCGGGAGTAGGGAGACCCAGTACTTC. V is TRBV27 and J is TRBJ2-5, with 12 bases that match TRBD2. With 5 bases clipped from V and 5 bases from J, the junction kept 18 bases outside the gene matches. The germline V gene encodes CDR1 MNHEY and CDR2 SMNVEV (reference sequence). This CDR3 is built from 19 residues.

The rearrangement joins TRBV19 to TRBJ2-6; D call uncertain. The length of the CDR3 is 13 residues. CDR1 and CDR2 from the germline V gene are LNHDA and SQIVND (reference sequence). Trimming took 4 bases from V and 4 from J, leaving 5 bases between them. The CDR3 DNA is TGTGCCAGTAGTACGACCGGGGCCAACGTCCTGACTTTC. Amino acid sequence: CASSTTGANVLTF.